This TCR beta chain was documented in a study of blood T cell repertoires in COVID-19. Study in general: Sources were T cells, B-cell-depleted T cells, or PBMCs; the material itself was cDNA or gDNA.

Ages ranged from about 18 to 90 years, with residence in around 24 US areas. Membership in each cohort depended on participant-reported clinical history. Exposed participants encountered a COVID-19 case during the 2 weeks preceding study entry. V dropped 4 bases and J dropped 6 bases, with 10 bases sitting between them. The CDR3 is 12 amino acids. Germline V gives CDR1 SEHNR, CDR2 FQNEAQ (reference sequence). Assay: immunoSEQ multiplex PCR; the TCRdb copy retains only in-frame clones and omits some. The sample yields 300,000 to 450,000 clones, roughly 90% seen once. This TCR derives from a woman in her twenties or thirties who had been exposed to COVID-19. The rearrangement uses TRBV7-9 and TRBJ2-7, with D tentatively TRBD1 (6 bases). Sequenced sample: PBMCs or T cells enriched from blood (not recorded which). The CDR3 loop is CASSYTGFEQYF. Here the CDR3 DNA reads TGTGCCAGCAGCTACACAGGGTTCGAGCAGTACTTC. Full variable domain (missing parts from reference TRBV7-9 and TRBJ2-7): DTGVSQNPRHKITKRGQNVTFRCDPISEHNRLYWYRQTLGQGPEFLTYFQNEAQLEKSRLLSDRFSAERPKGSFSTLEIQRTEQGDSAMYLCASSYTGFEQYFGPGTRLTVT.